Listed here is a single T cell receptor beta chain. Its antigen is undetermined. In germline, CDR1 is LNHNV, CDR2 YYDKDF (reference sequence). The CDR3 consists of 13 residues. V lost 0 bases to trimming and J lost 12 bases; unmatched junction nucleotides: 6. This sample is part of a study of cytomegalovirus exposure and HLA in healthy donors. General study results and limits: The listing of 150 to 200 TCR beta chains classed them as cytomegalovirus-associated. Sequencing likely produced, as an artifact, a cluster of highly shared sequence variants.

Primers included in the PCR were 60 Vbeta and 13 Jbeta primers. Sequencing used immunoSEQ multiplex PCR; TCRdb keeps in-frame clones, though not all of them. The sample has about 130,000 clones; approximately 80% are singletons. The J gene is TRBJ2-7, the V gene TRBV15; 9 bases agree with TRBD2. The sample was PBMCs. The receptor's source is a male donor in good health and CMV-seropositive. This chain's CDR3 is CATSRDLGSGGYF. The CDR3 DNA reads TGTGCCACCAGCAGAGATTTGGGTAGCGGGGGGTACTTC.